These 27 T cell receptor beta chains came from one sample sequenced in a study of shared clonotypes between healthy human individuals. TCRdb's copy holds only in-frame clones and misses some; the assay was immunoSEQ multiplex PCR. The repertoire includes about 750,000 clones, 80% to 95% of them detected once, and less than 25% sits in the top ten. CD45RO negativity and positive selection for CCR7 defined naive CD8 cells, a population that excluded terminally differentiated effector memory CD45RA+ cells. The sequenced material came from naive CD8+ T cells sorted from blood. Receptor source: a man aged 25 to 45 in good health.

The rearrangement uses TRBV20-1 and TRBJ1-2; TRBD1 matches 8 bases. CDR1 DFQATT and CDR2 SNEGSKA come from the germline V gene (reference sequence). This CDR3 has 11 amino acids. Trimming removed 5 bases from V and 5 bases from J; junction bases left unmatched: 1. The CDR3 DNA is TGCAGTGCTGGGACAGGTTATGGCTACACCTTC. Protein sequence: CSAGTGYGYTF.

V usage is TRBV7-9 and J usage is TRBJ1-2; D is uncertain. Looked up from germline, CDR1 is SEHNR and CDR2 is FQNEAQ (reference sequence). Trimming stripped 2 bases from V and 6 bases from J, with 19 bases between. The CDR3 length is 16 residues. The CDR3 region has the DNA TGTGCCAGCAGCTTATCGACCACGTCAAGAGCCAATGGCTACACCTTC. It translates to CASSLSTTSRANGYTF.

This chain uses TRBV6-5 with TRBJ2-3; D might be TRBD2 (6 bases). This CDR3 spans 16 amino acids. Germline assignment: CDR1 MNHEY and CDR2 SVGAGI. Trimming took off 2 bases at V and 0 bases at J, with 12 bases between the two ends. The CDR3 DNA sequence: TGTGCCAGCAGTTACACCGGGGGAGTAAGCACAGATACGCAGTATTTT. Encoded protein: CASSYTGGVSTDTQYF.

With respect to this clone: The junction departs from the called germline gene at one end, perhaps through a read error. V and J are TRBV7-9 and TRBJ2-1; 9 positions match TRBD2. This CDR3 is 13 amino acids long. Germline V CDR1 and CDR2: SEHNR, FQNEAQ (reference sequence). CDR3 amino acids: CASSLYLIAGVVF. The CDR3 region has the DNA TGTGCCAGCAGCTTATACTTGATAGCGGGAGTCGTCTTC. Complete variable domain (other parts from reference TRBV7-9 and TRBJ2-1): DTGVSQNPRHKITKRGQNVTFRCDPISEHNRLYWYRQTLGQGPEFLTYFQNEAQLEKSRLLSDRFSAERPKGSFSTLEIQRTEQGDSAMYLCASSLYLIAGVVFGPGTRLTVL.

V is TRBV29-1 and J is TRBJ2-1; 7 bases are shared with TRBD2. After removal of 7 bases from V and 2 bases from J, the junction contained 5 bases not matched to a gene. This CDR3 spans 13 amino acids. CDR1 is SQVTM, CDR2 ANQGSEA, per germline. The chain's CDR3 is CSALAEAYNEQFF. DNA of the CDR3: TGCAGCGCCCTAGCGGAAGCCTACAATGAGCAGTTCTTC.

The chain joins TRBV19 to TRBJ1-1; tentative D call: TRBD1 (6 bases). The CDR3 covers 17 residues. Germline CDR1 LNHDA, CDR2 SQIVND (reference sequence). Deletions cut 6 bases from V and 2 bases from J, with 22 bases between. CDR3 loop: CASRPLVGAQVNTEAFF. As DNA, the CDR3 is TGTGCCAGTAGACCCCTTGTGGGGGCGCAGGTAAACACTGAAGCTTTCTTT.

This clone has only one observation. In nucleotides, the CDR3 is TGTGCCAGCAGCCCCGGATGGTCGGGCTCCTACGAGCAGTACTTC. This translates into CASSPGWSGSYEQYF. V is TRBV7-9 and J is TRBJ2-7; D remains unclear. V lost 5 bases and J 0 bases, leaving 14 bases between the germline ends. The CDR3 extends over 15 amino acids. CDR1 and CDR2 from the germline V gene are SEHNR and FQNEAQ (reference sequence).

This chain joins TRBV29-1 and TRBJ2-7; D unresolved. The V end was cut by 5 bases, the J end by 0 bases, with 8 bases between. The CDR3 totals 12 residues. Germline values: CDR1 SQVTM, CDR2 ANQGSEA. The CDR3 DNA reads as TGCAGCGTTCTGGATGACTCCTACGAGCAGTACTTC. Its translation: CSVLDDSYEQYF.

This chain joins TRBV5-1 and TRBJ2-7; TRBD1 aligns across 7 bases. V lost 4 bases to trimming and J lost 3 bases; unmatched junction nucleotides: 7. The CDR3 has 14 amino acids. The germline V gene has CDR1 SGHRS and CDR2 YFSETQ. The CDR3 nucleotides read TGCGCCAGCAGCACGCTCACAGGGGACTACGAGCAGTACTTC. It is translated as CASSTLTGDYEQYF.

The rearrangement joins TRBV4-3 to TRBJ2-7; TRBD1 is a possible D gene (5 bases). There are 15 residues in the CDR3. Germline CDR1 is LGHNA and CDR2 is YSLEER. V lost 0 bases to trimming and J lost 0 bases, with 9 bases between them. The CDR3 DNA follows: TGCGCCAGCAGCCAAGATCAGGGAACCTCCTACGAGCAGTACTTC. Protein sequence: CASSQDQGTSYEQYF.

V gene TRBV7-6 combines with J gene TRBJ2-1; TRBD2 matches at 9 bases. Germline V gives CDR1 SGHVS, CDR2 FNYEAQ. V dropped 2 bases and J dropped 9; count of bases not matched to a gene: 11. The CDR3 is made up of 16 amino acids. This chain's CDR3 is CASSLSPSGIMGEQFF. CDR3 DNA sequence: TGTGCCAGCAGCTTAAGCCCTAGCGGGATAATGGGTGAGCAGTTCTTC.

The chain has TRBV2 and TRBJ1-5; 7 bases match TRBD1. Germline V CDR1 and CDR2: SNHLY, FYNNEI. There are 14 residues in the CDR3. J lost 3 bases, V lost 8 bases, and 7 bases had no gene match. The CDR3 region is CASQAGTDNQPQHF. The DNA for the CDR3 is TGTGCCAGCCAGGCCGGGACAGACAATCAGCCCCAGCATTTT.

The rearrangement links TRBV2 to TRBJ2-1; no clear D. The CDR3 length is 11 residues. CDR1 is SNHLY, CDR2 FYNNEI, per germline. V lost 10 bases and J 7 bases, leaving 11 bases between the germline ends. The CDR3 DNA sequence: TGTGCCACCGTACTCTCAAATGAGCAGTTCTTC. Its protein is CATVLSNEQFF. The full variable domain, completed using reference TRBV2 and TRBJ2-1, is EPEVTQTPSHQVTQMGQEVILRCVPISNHLYFYWYRQILGQKVEFLVSFYNNEISEKSEIFDDQFSVERPDGSNFTLKIRSTKLEDSAMYFCATVLSNEQFFGPGTRLTVL.

The chain links TRBV6-1 to TRBJ2-2; no clear D gene. The CDR3 length is 15 residues. The germline V gene encodes CDR1 MNHNS and CDR2 SASEGT. The germline V and J ends were trimmed by 5 bases and 3 bases, with 13 bases remaining between them. The CDR3 loop reads CASSRGRVDTGELFF. The CDR3 DNA reads as TGTGCCAGCAGTCGAGGAAGGGTGGACACCGGGGAGCTGTTTTTT.

J is TRBJ2-7 and V is TRBV7-9, with 8 bases lining up with TRBD1. V trimming: 5 bases; J trimming: 3 bases; junction bases outside the gene matches: 9. Per germline, CDR1 SEHNR and CDR2 FQNEAQ (reference sequence). CDR3 length equals 15 residues. This chain's CDR3 is CASSVTRTGNYEQYF. The CDR3 DNA is TGTGCCAGCAGCGTTACCCGGACAGGGAACTACGAGCAGTACTTC.

The V gene is TRBV11-2, the J gene TRBJ2-2; D is undetermined. Germline CDR1 reads SGHAT; CDR2 reads FQNNGV. This CDR3 contains 12 residues. V lost 4 bases and J lost 4, with 4 bases in between. This CDR3 is CASSWLTGELFF. CDR3 sequence (DNA): TGTGCCAGCAGCTGGCTCACCGGGGAGCTGTTTTTT.

V gene TRBV28 combines with J gene TRBJ2-3; D remains ambiguous. CDR1 is MDHEN and CDR2 is SYDVKM in the germline V gene. Trimming pared 7 bases from V and 0 bases from J, leaving 14 bases between. There are 15 residues in the CDR3. The CDR3 spells CASTPGRDSTDTQYF. The CDR3 DNA sequence: TGTGCCAGCACCCCGGGTAGAGATAGCACAGATACGCAGTATTTT.

V usage is TRBV5-1 and J usage is TRBJ2-3, with D hard to call. The ends were cut back, 3 bases at V and 2 bases at J, with 13 bases in the middle. The CDR3 spans 15 residues. Germline V gene sequence: CDR1 SGHRS, CDR2 YFSETQ. The CDR3 coding sequence is TGCGCCAGCAGCTACGGAGCGCTTGACACAGATACGCAGTATTTT. Encoded protein: CASSYGALDTDTQYF.

The rearrangement joins TRBV9 to TRBJ2-1, with TRBD2 matching over 14 bases. J gave up 8 bases and V 1 base, and 14 bases lay outside the gene matches. The CDR3 totals 19 residues. Germline values: CDR1 SGDLS, CDR2 YYNGEE. CDR3 in amino acids: CASSVFAGGKGLAGDEQFF. CDR3 coding DNA: TGTGCCAGCAGCGTATTCGCCGGGGGGAAGGGACTAGCGGGAGATGAGCAGTTCTTC.

The V gene is TRBV19, the J gene TRBJ2-3; 10 positions agree with TRBD1. CDR1 is LNHDA, CDR2 SQIVND, per germline (reference sequence). CDR3 length: 15 amino acids. The J segment lost 4 bases and the V segment lost 8 bases, leaving 9 bases of the junction unmatched. Here the CDR3 reads CASDRGRLGSDTQYF. The CDR3 DNA sequence: TGTGCCAGTGACAGGGGGCGTCTGGGTTCAGATACGCAGTATTTT.

This chain connects TRBV5-5 to TRBJ2-1; D not certain. Germline CDR1 is SGHKS and CDR2 is YYEKEE (reference sequence). With 5 bases removed from V and 6 bases from J, the gap between germline ends came to 9 bases. The CDR3 is made up of 12 amino acids. This chain's CDR3 is CASRTSLNEQFF. In DNA form, the CDR3 reads TGTGCCAGCAGGACATCCCTCAATGAGCAGTTCTTC.

The gene calls are TRBV11-2 and TRBJ2-5, with D possibly matching TRBD1 (6 bases). V was trimmed by 4 bases and J by 2 bases, leaving 20 bases between them. The germline CDR1 and CDR2 sequences are SGHAT and FQNNGV. This CDR3 region has 17 residues. The CDR3 region has the DNA TGTGCCAGCAGCTCCCCTCCTCTACGACAGGATCAAGAGACCCAGTACTTC. This encodes CASSSPPLRQDQETQYF.

The chain uses TRBV6-6 and TRBJ1-1; D call uncertain. The CDR3 covers 14 residues. Deletions cut 4 bases from V and 2 bases from J, with 11 bases between. CDR1 is MNHNY and CDR2 is SVGAGI in the germline V gene (reference sequence). The CDR3 protein is CASSSNDPNTEAFF. CDR3 nucleotide sequence: TGTGCCAGCAGTTCCAATGATCCAAACACTGAAGCTTTCTTT.

The chain has TRBV12-5 and TRBJ2-5; D might be TRBD2 (6 bases). The CDR3 loop spans 15 amino acids. Trimming stripped 7 bases from V and 9 bases from J, with 24 bases between. Germline-derived CDR1 and CDR2 are LGHNT and FRNRAP. DNA of the CDR3: TGTGCTAGTGCCCTACAGGAGGCACCGGCGGGGTCCCAGTACTTC. It codes for CASALQEAPAGSQYF.

CDR3 nucleotide sequence: TGTGCCAGCAGCCACCCTAGCGGGAGTGATCACGAGCAGTACTTC. The encoded protein is CASSHPSGSDHEQYF. This chain joins TRBV7-9 and TRBJ2-7, with 10 bases identical to TRBD2. V lost 5 bases and J lost 5; bases outside the gene matches: 9. This CDR3 spans 15 amino acids. Looked up from germline, CDR1 is SEHNR and CDR2 is FQNEAQ (reference sequence).

Here the CDR3 DNA reads TGCGCCAGCAGCTCCCGGACAGGTTCTGGGGCCAACGTCCTGACTTTC. This translates into CASSSRTGSGANVLTF. The rearrangement links TRBV5-1 to TRBJ2-6; 7 bases map to TRBD1. The CDR3 runs 16 residues. The V segment lost 3 bases and the J segment 1 base; nucleotides outside the gene matches: 4. CDR1 is SGHRS and CDR2 is YFSETQ in the germline V gene.

The rearrangement uses TRBV7-9 and TRBJ1-2, with D maybe TRBD1 (5 bases). The V gene's germline CDR1 is SEHNR and CDR2 FQNEAQ (reference sequence). The V end was cut by 1 base, the J end by 6 bases, with 15 bases between. The CDR3 covers 15 residues. CDR3 coding DNA: TGTGCCAGCAGCTTAGTCTCCAGGGTAGCCGATGGCTACACCTTC. Its protein is CASSLVSRVADGYTF. Full variable domain (missing parts from reference TRBV7-9 and TRBJ1-2): DTGVSQNPRHKITKRGQNVTFRCDPISEHNRLYWYRQTLGQGPEFLTYFQNEAQLEKSRLLSDRFSAERPKGSFSTLEIQRTEQGDSAMYLCASSLVSRVADGYTFGSGTRLTVV.